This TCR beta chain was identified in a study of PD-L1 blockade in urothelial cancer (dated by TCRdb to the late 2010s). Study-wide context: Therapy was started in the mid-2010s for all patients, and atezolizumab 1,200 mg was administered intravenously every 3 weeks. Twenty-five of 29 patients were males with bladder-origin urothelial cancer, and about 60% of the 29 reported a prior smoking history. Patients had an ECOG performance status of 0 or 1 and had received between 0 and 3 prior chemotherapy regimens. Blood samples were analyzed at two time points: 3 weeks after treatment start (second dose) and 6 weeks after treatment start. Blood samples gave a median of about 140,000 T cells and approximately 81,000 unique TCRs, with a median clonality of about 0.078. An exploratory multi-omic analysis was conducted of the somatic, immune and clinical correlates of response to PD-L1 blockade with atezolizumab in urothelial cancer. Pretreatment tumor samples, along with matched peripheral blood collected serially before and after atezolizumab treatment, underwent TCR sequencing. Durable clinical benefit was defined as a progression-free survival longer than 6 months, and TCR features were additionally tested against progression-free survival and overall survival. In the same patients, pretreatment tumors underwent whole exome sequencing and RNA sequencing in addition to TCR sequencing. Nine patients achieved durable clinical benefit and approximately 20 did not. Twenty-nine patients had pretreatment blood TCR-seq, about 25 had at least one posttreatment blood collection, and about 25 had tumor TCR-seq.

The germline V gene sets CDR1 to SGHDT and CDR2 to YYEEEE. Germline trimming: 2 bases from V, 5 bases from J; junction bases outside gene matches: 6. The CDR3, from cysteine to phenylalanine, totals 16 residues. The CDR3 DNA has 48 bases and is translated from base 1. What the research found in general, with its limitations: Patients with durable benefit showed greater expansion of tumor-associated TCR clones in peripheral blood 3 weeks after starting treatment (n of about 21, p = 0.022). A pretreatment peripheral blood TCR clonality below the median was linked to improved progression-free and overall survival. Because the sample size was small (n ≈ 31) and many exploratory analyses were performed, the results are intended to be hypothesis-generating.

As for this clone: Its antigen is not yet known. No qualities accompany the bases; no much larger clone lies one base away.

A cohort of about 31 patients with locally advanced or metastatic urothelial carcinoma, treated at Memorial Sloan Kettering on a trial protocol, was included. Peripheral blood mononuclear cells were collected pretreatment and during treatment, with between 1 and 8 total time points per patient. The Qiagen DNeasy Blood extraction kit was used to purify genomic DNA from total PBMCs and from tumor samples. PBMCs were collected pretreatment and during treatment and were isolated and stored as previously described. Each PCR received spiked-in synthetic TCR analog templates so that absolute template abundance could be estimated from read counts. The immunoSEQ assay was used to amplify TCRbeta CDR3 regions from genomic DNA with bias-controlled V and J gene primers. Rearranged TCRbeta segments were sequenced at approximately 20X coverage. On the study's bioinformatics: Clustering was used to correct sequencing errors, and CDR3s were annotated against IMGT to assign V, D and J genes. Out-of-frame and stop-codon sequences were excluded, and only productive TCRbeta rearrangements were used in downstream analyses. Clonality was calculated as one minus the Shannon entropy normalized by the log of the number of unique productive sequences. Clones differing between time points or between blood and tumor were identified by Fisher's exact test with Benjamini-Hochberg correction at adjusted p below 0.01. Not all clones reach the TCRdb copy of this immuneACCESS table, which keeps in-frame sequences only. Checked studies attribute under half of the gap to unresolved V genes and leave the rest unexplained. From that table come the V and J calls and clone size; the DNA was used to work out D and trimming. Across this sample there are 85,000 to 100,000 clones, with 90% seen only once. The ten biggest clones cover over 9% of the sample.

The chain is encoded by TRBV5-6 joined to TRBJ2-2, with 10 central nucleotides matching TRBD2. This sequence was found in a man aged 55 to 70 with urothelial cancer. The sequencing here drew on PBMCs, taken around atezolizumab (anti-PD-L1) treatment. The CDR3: CASSFLAGAGTGELFF. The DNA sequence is TGTGCCAGCAGCTTCCTAGCGGGGGCGGGGACCGGGGAGCTGTTTTTT.